This TCR beta chain was documented in a study of cytotoxic CD8 clonotypes in ibrutinib-treated CLL. Study outcomes and limitations: Clonality went up at ibrutinib response and then declined back toward baseline at progression.

Libraries were prepared by immunoSEQ multiplex PCR; TCRdb keeps only in-frame clonotypes and omits some of them. This table has about 140,000 clones, around 90% appearing once. The CDR3 totals 12 residues. Per the germline V gene, CDR1 is SQVTM and CDR2 is ANQGSEA. Trimming left V 4 bases short and J 4 bases short, with 11 bases between. A word on this clone: Its specificity is not known.

The chain joins TRBV29-1 to TRBJ2-7; the D gene is possibly TRBD2 (5 bases). This sequence was found in a human donor with chronic lymphocytic leukemia. The input for sequencing was PBMCs, taken after 12 months of ibrutinib treatment. The CDR3 region is CSVVRVGYEQYF. The CDR3 DNA follows: TGCAGCGTTGTGCGGGTCGGATACGAGCAGTACTTC.